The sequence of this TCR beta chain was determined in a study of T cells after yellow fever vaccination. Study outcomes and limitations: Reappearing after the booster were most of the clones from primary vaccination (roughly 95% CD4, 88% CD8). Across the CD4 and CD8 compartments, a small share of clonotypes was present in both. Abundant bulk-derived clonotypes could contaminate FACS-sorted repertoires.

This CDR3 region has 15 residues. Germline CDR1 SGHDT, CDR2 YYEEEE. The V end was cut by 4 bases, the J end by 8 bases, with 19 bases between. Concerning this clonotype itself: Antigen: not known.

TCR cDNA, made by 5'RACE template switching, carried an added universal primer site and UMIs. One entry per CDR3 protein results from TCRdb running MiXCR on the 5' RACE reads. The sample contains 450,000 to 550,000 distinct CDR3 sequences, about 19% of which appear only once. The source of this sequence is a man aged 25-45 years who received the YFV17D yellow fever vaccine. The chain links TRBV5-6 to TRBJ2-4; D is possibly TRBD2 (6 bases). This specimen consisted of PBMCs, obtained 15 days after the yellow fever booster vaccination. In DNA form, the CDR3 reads TGTGCCAGCAGCGGGGAGGTGCCCGGCATCGACATTCAGTACTTC. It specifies CASSGEVPGIDIQYF.